These T cell receptor beta chains were read from a single sample in a study of OX40 agonist ivuxolimab in advanced cancers. Sequencing used immunoSEQ multiplex PCR; TCRdb keeps in-frame clones, though not all of them. Of 70,000 to 85,000 clones in the sample, roughly 85% are singletons; the top ten hold 1.9%. Sequencing was performed on CD4+ or CD8+ T cells sorted from blood, taken in a trial of the OX40 agonist ivuxolimab. Receptors were obtained from an adult with an advanced solid tumor such as melanoma, head and neck, liver or kidney cancer. The CDR3 runs from the conserved cysteine through the conserved F or W. The D gene is left open where the match is weak. Size is omitted from some rows. Given values are once, few, many or a class for expanded clones.

>TRBV7-6|TRBJ2-7|-|-
TGTGCCAGCAGCCTAAGGGCGGGGTTCGAGCAGTACTTC
CASSLRAGFEQYF
>TRBV30|TRBJ2-7|-|-
TGTGCCTGGAGCTCACCTCGACCTCCATACGAGCAGTACTTC
CAWSSPRPPYEQYF
>TRBV7-9|TRBJ1-6|TRBD1|-
TGTGCCAGCAGCTTAACAGGGGGAACTTCACCCCTCCACTTT
CASSLTGGTSPLHF
>TRBV2|TRBJ2-3|TRBD2|-
TGTGCCAGCAGTGACGATTTTTCGGGGGGGTTGGGACTGAGCACAGATACGCAGTATTTT
CASSDDFSGGLGLSTDTQYF
>TRBV28|TRBJ1-5|TRBD1|-
TGTGCCAGCAGTACCCGGACAGGCTATCAGCCCCAGCATTTT
CASSTRTGYQPQHF
>TRBV11-2|TRBJ1-4|TRBD1|once
TGTGCCAGCAGCTTAGGTGACAGGGATGAAGAAAAACTGTTTTTT
CASSLGDRDEEKLFF
>TRBV5-5|TRBJ2-7|TRBD2|-
TGCGCCAGCAGCCTAGGGGCTAGCGGGAGTTTCGACGAGCAGTACTTC
CASSLGASGSFDEQYF
>TRBV5-6|TRBJ2-7|TRBD2|-
TGTGCCAGCAGCTTGTTCGGACTAGCGGGAGGGATAGGGTACGAGCAGTACTTC
CASSLFGLAGGIGYEQYF
>TRBV28|TRBJ2-1|-|-
TGTGCCAGCAGTGTCCCGGGTTCACGACGTCATGAGCAGTTCTTC
CASSVPGSRRHEQFF
>TRBV4-1|TRBJ2-5|-|-
TGCGCCAGCAGCCCCTTCGCGGATACCCCGGGGACCCAGTACTTC
CASSPFADTPGTQYF
>TRBV11-3|TRBJ2-1|TRBD2|-
TGTGCCAGCAGCTTAGGTAGGCTAGCGGGGGAACGGGGGCACAATGAGCAGTTCTTC
CASSLGRLAGERGHNEQFF
>TRBV18|TRBJ1-1|-|-
TGTGCCAGCTCAGTCTCCGGGGACACTGAAGCTTTCTTT
CASSVSGDTEAFF
>TRBV5-1|TRBJ2-1|TRBD2|-
TGCGCCAGCAGCTTCATAGCGGGCTCGGGTGAGCAGTTCTTC
CASSFIAGSGEQFF
>TRBV30|TRBJ2-3|-|-
TGTGCCTGGAGATTCGGGGCAGATACGCAGTATTTT
CAWRFGADTQYF
>TRBV11-1|TRBJ1-1|-|-
TGTGCCAGCAGCAAGAAGAACACTGAAGCTTTCTTT
CASSKKNTEAFF
>TRBV5-6|TRBJ1-2|-|-
TGTGCCAGCAGCTTCCGTATCGGGACTAACTATGGCTACACCTTC
CASSFRIGTNYGYTF
>TRBV28|TRBJ1-2|-|-
TGTGCCAGCATCGGAGGGGGGAGCTATGGCTACACCTTC
CASIGGGSYGYTF
>TRBV18|TRBJ2-1|-|-
TGTGCCAGCTCACCACTGATGGGGGACCACAATGAGCAGTTCTTC
CASSPLMGDHNEQFF